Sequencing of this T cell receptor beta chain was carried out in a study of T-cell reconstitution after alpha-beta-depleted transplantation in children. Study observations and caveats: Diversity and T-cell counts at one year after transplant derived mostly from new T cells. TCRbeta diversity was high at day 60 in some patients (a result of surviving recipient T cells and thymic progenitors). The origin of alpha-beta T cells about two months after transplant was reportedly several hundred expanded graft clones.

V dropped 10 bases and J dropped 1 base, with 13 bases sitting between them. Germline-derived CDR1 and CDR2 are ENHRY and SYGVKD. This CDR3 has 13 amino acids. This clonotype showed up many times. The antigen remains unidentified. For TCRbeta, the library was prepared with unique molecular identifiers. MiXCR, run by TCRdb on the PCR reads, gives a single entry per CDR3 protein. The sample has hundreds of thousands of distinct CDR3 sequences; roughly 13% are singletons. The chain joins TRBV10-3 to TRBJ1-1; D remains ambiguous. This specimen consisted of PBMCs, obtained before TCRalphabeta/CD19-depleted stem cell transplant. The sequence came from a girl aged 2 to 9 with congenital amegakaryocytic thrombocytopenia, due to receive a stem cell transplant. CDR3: CATRTDRNTEAFF. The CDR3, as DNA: TGTGCCACTCGGACGGATCGGAACACTGAAGCTTTCTTT.